The next 8 T cell receptor beta chains were all read from a single sample in a study of early T cells in non-severe SARS-CoV-2 infection. TCRdb used MiXCR to reprocess the 5' RACE reads, holding one entry per CDR3 protein. The sample has fewer than 85,000 distinct CDR3 sequences, roughly a sixth seen once. Specimen: whole blood. Receptors were obtained from an adult who was a healthcare worker with PCR-confirmed SARS-CoV-2 infection or an uninfected control (not recorded which).

The gene calls are TRBV29-1 and TRBJ2-3; TRBD2 agrees at 12 bases. The CDR3 runs to 15 residues. Germline values: CDR1 SQVTM, CDR2 ANQGSEA. Germline trimming cut 7 bases from V and 1 base from J; bases unmatched to any gene: 6. In DNA form, the CDR3 reads TGCAGCGCCAAACTAGCGGGAGGCCGCACAGATACGCAGTATTTT. As protein: CSAKLAGGRTDTQYF.

V is TRBV9 and J is TRBJ2-7, with D tentatively TRBD1 (5 bases). This CDR3 spans 13 amino acids. V was shortened by 2 bases and J by 3 bases, with 9 bases between the two germline ends. Germline V gene data show CDR1 as SGDLS and CDR2 as YYNGEE. CDR3: CASSVSGHYEQYF. CDR3 DNA: TGTGCCAGCAGCGTCTCAGGGCACTACGAGCAGTACTTC.

The rearrangement links TRBV25-1 to TRBJ1-2, with 7 bases lining up with TRBD1. V dropped 3 bases and J dropped 4; count of bases not matched to a gene: 8. The CDR3 has 15 amino acids. Germline assignment: CDR1 MGHDK and CDR2 SYGVNS. CDR3 sequence reads: CASSDHPGQSYGYTF. As DNA, the CDR3 is TGTGCCAGCAGTGATCATCCGGGACAGTCCTATGGCTACACCTTC.

J is TRBJ2-1 and V is TRBV20-1; D gene ambiguous. Trimming pared 3 bases from V and 5 bases from J, leaving 17 bases between. CDR1 is DFQATT, CDR2 SNEGSKA, per germline (reference sequence). This CDR3 spans 15 amino acids. In nucleotides, the CDR3 is TGCAGTGCTAGTAGTCGGGTAGGTAGGGACAATGAGCAGTTCTTC. This codes for CSASSRVGRDNEQFF.

This clonotype appeared a few times. V and J are TRBV5-1 and TRBJ2-1; possibly TRBD1 for D (5 bases). CDR1 is SGHRS, CDR2 YFSETQ, per germline. The length of the CDR3 is 14 residues. With 4 bases removed from V and 8 bases from J, the gap between germline ends came to 16 bases. The CDR3: CASSDRPGGDEQFF. CDR3 coding DNA: TGCGCCAGCAGCGACAGACCGGGTGGGGATGAGCAGTTCTTC.

This chain links TRBV29-1 with TRBJ1-1; D not resolved. CDR1 and CDR2 (germline): SQVTM, ANQGSEA. The CDR3 has 14 amino acids. V gave up 7 bases and J gave up 1 base, with 16 bases separating them. Here the CDR3 reads CSGLIGFGNTEAFF. The CDR3 DNA reads TGCAGCGGCCTGATTGGGTTTGGGAACACTGAAGCTTTCTTT.

A remark on this clonotype: One junction end disagrees with the germline gene, perhaps due to a read error. This sequence joins TRBV9 and TRBJ2-3, with no clear D. This CDR3 has 13 residues. Germline V gene data show CDR1 as SGDLS and CDR2 as YYNGEE. The CDR3 reads CVSTVPGTDTQYF. The CDR3, as DNA: TGTGTCAGCACCGTCCCTGGCACAGATACGCAGTATTTT. Full variable domain (outside the CDR3, taken from reference TRBV9 and TRBJ2-3): DSGVTQTPKHLITATGQRVTLRCSPRSGDLSVYWYQQSLDQGLQFLIQYYNGEERAKGNILERFSAQQFPDLHSELNLSSLELGDSALYFCVSTVPGTDTQYFGPGTRLTVL.

The genes are TRBV29-1 and TRBJ2-2; D gene uncertain. The CDR3 sequence is 14 residues long. Germline V lookup: CDR1 SQVTM, CDR2 ANQGSEA. The V end was cut by 4 bases, the J end by 0 bases, with 9 bases between. The CDR3, as DNA: TGCAGCGTTGTGAGAGACGCGAACACCGGGGAGCTGTTTTTT. Protein: CSVVRDANTGELFF.